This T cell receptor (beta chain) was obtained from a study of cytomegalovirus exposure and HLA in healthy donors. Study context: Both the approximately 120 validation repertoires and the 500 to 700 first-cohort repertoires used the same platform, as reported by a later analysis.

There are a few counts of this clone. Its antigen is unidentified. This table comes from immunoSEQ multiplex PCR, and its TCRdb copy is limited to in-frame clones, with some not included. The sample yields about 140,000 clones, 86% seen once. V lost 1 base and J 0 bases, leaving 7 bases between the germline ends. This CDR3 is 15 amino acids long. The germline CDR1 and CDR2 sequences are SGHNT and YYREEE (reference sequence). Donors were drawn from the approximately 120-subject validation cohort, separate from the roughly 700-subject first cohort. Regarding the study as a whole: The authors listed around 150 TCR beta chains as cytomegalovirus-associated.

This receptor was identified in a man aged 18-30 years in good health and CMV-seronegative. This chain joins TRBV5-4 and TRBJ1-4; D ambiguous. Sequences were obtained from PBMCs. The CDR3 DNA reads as TGTGCCAGCAGCTTGTCGAGTGCAACTAATGAAAAACTGTTTTTT. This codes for CASSLSSATNEKLFF.